This TCR beta chain was sequenced during a study of T-cell memory formation after mild COVID-19. Study information: In these data, TCR clusters were largely donor specific. Findings of the study overall: Among clones contracting day 15 to 85, CD4/CD8 was balanced, whereas later expanders leaned CD4+. Those CD4+ clones that contracted were mainly in CM and EM (CD8+ ones in EMRA).

TCR alpha and TCR beta cDNA libraries carrying sample barcodes and UMIs came from 5'RACE with constant-segment primers. TCRdb reprocessed the 5' RACE reads via MiXCR and lists one record per CDR3 protein. The sample gives fewer than 450,000 distinct CDR3 sequences, over 20% of which show up once; roughly an eighth is in the top ten. There are 14 residues in the CDR3. With 4 bases removed from V and 6 bases from J, the gap between germline ends came to 16 bases. Per the germline V gene, CDR1 is SGHVS and CDR2 is FQNEAQ. This clonotype came up a few times. Its antigen is not identified. The sequencing sample was made of PBMCs or a T cell subset sorted from them (not recorded which). J is TRBJ2-7 and V is TRBV7-8; the D gene could be TRBD1 or TRBD2 (6 bases each). This clonotype originated in an adult woman who had mild COVID-19 (a few samples of this study predate the infection). Cell type and time point are not known. The CDR3 DNA reads TGTGCCAGCAGCTCGTCGACAGAGGGGGGCGAGCAGTACTTC. Amino acids: CASSSSTEGGEQYF.